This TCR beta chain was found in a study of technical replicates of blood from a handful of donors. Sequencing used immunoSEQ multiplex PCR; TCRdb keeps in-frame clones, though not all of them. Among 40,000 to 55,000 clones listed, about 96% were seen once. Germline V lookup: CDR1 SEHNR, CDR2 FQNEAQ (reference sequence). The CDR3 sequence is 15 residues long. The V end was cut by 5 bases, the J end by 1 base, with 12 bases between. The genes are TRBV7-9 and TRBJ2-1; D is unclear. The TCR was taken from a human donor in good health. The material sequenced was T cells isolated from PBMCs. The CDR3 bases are TGTGCCAGCAGCGGCGGCCCACTTTCCTACAATGAGCAGTTCTTC. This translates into CASSGGPLSYNEQFF.